These T cell receptor beta chains were read from a single sample in a study of blood T cell repertoires in COVID-19. The method was immunoSEQ multiplex PCR; TCRdb's version includes in-frame clones alone and lacks a portion of them. The sample includes about 47,000 clones, about four fifths of them seen just once. Sequenced sample: peripheral blood. The receptors come from a man aged 60 to 75 with active COVID-19. The CDR3 runs from the conserved cysteine through the conserved F or W. The D gene is left open where the match is weak. Some rows mark clone size as missing; the rest say once, few, many or name a class of expanded clone.

clone size: -
D gene: TRBD2
J gene: TRBJ2-5
V gene: TRBV3-1/TRBV3-2
CDR3 protein: CASSHGLAGGQETQYF
CDR3 DNA: TGTGCCAGCAGCCATGGACTAGCGGGGGGTCAAGAGACCCAGTACTTC

clone size: -
D gene: -
J gene: TRBJ2-7
V gene: TRBV2
CDR3 protein: CASSALRGKVEQYF
CDR3 DNA: TGTGCCAGCAGTGCATTGAGGGGGAAAGTCGAGCAGTACTTC

clone size: few
D gene: TRBD1
J gene: TRBJ1-2
V gene: TRBV19
CDR3 protein: CASSMGQGHYGYTF
CDR3 DNA: TGTGCCAGTAGTATGGGACAGGGGCACTATGGCTACACCTTC

clone size: -
D gene: -
J gene: TRBJ2-3
V gene: TRBV30
CDR3 protein: CAGGRAGWADTQYF
CDR3 DNA: TGTGCCGGGGGCCGGGCAGGGTGGGCAGATACGCAGTATTTT

clone size: -
D gene: -
J gene: TRBJ2-7
V gene: TRBV29-1
CDR3 protein: CSVGATTYEQYF
CDR3 DNA: TGCAGCGTTGGAGCTACCACCTACGAGCAGTACTTC

clone size: once
D gene: -
J gene: TRBJ2-7
V gene: TRBV6-6
CDR3 protein: CASSSGSYEQYF
CDR3 DNA: TGTGCCAGCAGTTCCGGTTCCTACGAGCAGTACTTC

clone size: -
D gene: -
J gene: TRBJ2-7
V gene: TRBV5-1
CDR3 protein: CASSLGAGRNYEQYF
CDR3 DNA: TGCGCCAGCAGCTTGGGTGCGGGACGGAACTACGAGCAGTACTTC

clone size: -
D gene: -
J gene: TRBJ1-5
V gene: TRBV6-2/TRBV6-3
CDR3 protein: CASSYRDTTHQPQHF
CDR3 DNA: TGTGCCAGCAGTTATCGGGACACGACTCATCAGCCCCAGCATTTT

clone size: -
D gene: -
J gene: TRBJ2-3
V gene: TRBV3-1/TRBV3-2
CDR3 protein: CASSQGLRSTDTQYF
CDR3 DNA: TGTGCCAGCAGCCAAGGTCTGAGGAGCACAGATACGCAGTATTTT

clone size: few
D gene: TRBD2
J gene: TRBJ2-3
V gene: TRBV28
CDR3 protein: CASRSSGGATDTQYF
CDR3 DNA: TGTGCCAGCAGATCTAGCGGGGGGGCTACAGATACGCAGTATTTT

clone size: once
D gene: -
J gene: TRBJ2-4
V gene: TRBV3-1/TRBV3-2
CDR3 protein: CASSRKMASMGVRAKNIQYF
CDR3 DNA: TGTGCCAGCAGCCGAAAAATGGCTAGCATGGGCGTTCGAGCCAAAAACATTCAGTACTTC

clone size: -
D gene: -
J gene: TRBJ1-1
V gene: TRBV7-9
CDR3 protein: CASSLGGLGYTEAFF
CDR3 DNA: TGTGCCAGCAGCCTCGGGGGGCTCGGGTACACTGAAGCTTTCTTT

clone size: -
D gene: -
J gene: TRBJ1-6
V gene: TRBV7-9
CDR3 protein: CASSLVKGHPSPLHF
CDR3 DNA: TGTGCCAGCAGCTTAGTTAAGGGACACCCTTCACCCCTCCACTTT

clone size: -
D gene: TRBD2
J gene: TRBJ2-1
V gene: TRBV5-5
CDR3 protein: CASSSGLAVGFF
CDR3 DNA: TGTGCCAGCAGCTCTGGACTAGCGGTGGGATTCTTC

clone size: -
D gene: -
J gene: TRBJ1-4
V gene: TRBV28
CDR3 protein: CALGARSGEKLFF
CDR3 DNA: TGCGCACTGGGGGCAAGGTCTGGTGAAAAACTGTTTTTT

clone size: -
D gene: TRBD1
J gene: TRBJ2-1
V gene: TRBV2
CDR3 protein: CASSGTGVEQFF
CDR3 DNA: TGTGCCAGCAGCGGGACAGGGGTTGAGCAGTTCTTC

clone size: -
D gene: TRBD2
J gene: TRBJ2-3
V gene: TRBV24-1
CDR3 protein: CATSSTGGGTDTQYF
CDR3 DNA: TGTGCCACCAGCTCTACGGGGGGGGGCACAGATACGCAGTATTTT

clone size: -
D gene: TRBD1
J gene: TRBJ2-2
V gene: TRBV9
CDR3 protein: CASSVWTGASANTGELFF
CDR3 DNA: TGTGCCAGCAGCGTGTGGACAGGGGCCAGTGCGAACACCGGGGAGCTGTTTTTT

clone size: -
D gene: -
J gene: TRBJ2-7
V gene: TRBV11-2
CDR3 protein: CASSPEGWAYEQYF
CDR3 DNA: TGTGCCAGCAGCCCGGAGGGATGGGCCTACGAGCAGTACTTC

clone size: -
D gene: -
J gene: TRBJ1-1
V gene: TRBV30
CDR3 protein: CAWSLRVSTEAFF
CDR3 DNA: TGTGCCTGGAGTCTGCGGGTATCCACTGAAGCTTTCTTT

clone size: -
D gene: TRBD2
J gene: TRBJ2-7
V gene: TRBV11-2
CDR3 protein: CASSLELAGLFEQYF
CDR3 DNA: TGTGCCAGCAGCTTAGAACTAGCGGGGCTTTTCGAGCAGTACTTC

clone size: few
D gene: TRBD1
J gene: TRBJ2-7
V gene: TRBV5-1
CDR3 protein: CASSLVQGALEQYF
CDR3 DNA: TGCGCCAGCAGCTTGGTGCAGGGGGCGTTGGAGCAGTACTTC

clone size: -
D gene: -
J gene: TRBJ1-4
V gene: TRBV7-9
CDR3 protein: CASSNSRANEKLFF
CDR3 DNA: TGTGCCAGCTCTAATTCCAGGGCTAATGAAAAACTGTTTTTT

clone size: -
D gene: -
J gene: TRBJ1-1
V gene: TRBV30
CDR3 protein: CAWSSGGRAEAFF
CDR3 DNA: TGTGCCTGGAGTTCGGGGGGCCGGGCTGAAGCTTTCTTT

clone size: -
D gene: TRBD1
J gene: TRBJ1-4
V gene: TRBV6-1
CDR3 protein: CASREYVGTGGLDEKLFF
CDR3 DNA: TGTGCCAGCAGGGAATACGTAGGGACAGGGGGTCTCGATGAAAAACTGTTTTTT

clone size: -
D gene: TRBD1
J gene: TRBJ1-1
V gene: TRBV5-5
CDR3 protein: CASSWTGGTEAFF
CDR3 DNA: TGTGCCAGCAGCTGGACAGGGGGCACTGAAGCTTTCTTT

clone size: -
D gene: TRBD1
J gene: TRBJ1-5
V gene: TRBV3-1/TRBV3-2
CDR3 protein: CASSQEWDSYSNQPQHF
CDR3 DNA: TGTGCCAGCAGCCAAGAGTGGGACAGCTATAGCAATCAGCCCCAGCATTTT

clone size: -
D gene: TRBD1
J gene: TRBJ1-2
V gene: TRBV5-1
CDR3 protein: CASSAPDRGFEGYTF
CDR3 DNA: TGCGCCAGCAGCGCGCCGGACAGGGGATTTGAGGGCTACACCTTC

clone size: once
D gene: -
J gene: TRBJ1-1
V gene: TRBV19
CDR3 protein: CASSNARDTEAFF
CDR3 DNA: TGTGCCAGCTCAAACGCCAGGGATACTGAAGCTTTCTTT

clone size: -
D gene: TRBD2
J gene: TRBJ2-7
V gene: TRBV5-1
CDR3 protein: CASSLASGGNYEQYF
CDR3 DNA: TGCGCCAGCAGCTTGGCAAGCGGGGGGAACTACGAGCAGTACTTC

clone size: -
D gene: TRBD1
J gene: TRBJ1-1
V gene: TRBV19
CDR3 protein: CASSIKQGVTEAFF
CDR3 DNA: TGTGCCAGTAGTATTAAACAGGGGGTCACTGAAGCTTTCTTT

clone size: -
D gene: -
J gene: TRBJ1-2
V gene: TRBV3-1/TRBV3-2
CDR3 protein: CASSRRGEGMGGYTF
CDR3 DNA: TGTGCCAGCAGCCGCCGGGGGGAAGGGATGGGTGGCTACACCTTC

clone size: -
D gene: -
J gene: TRBJ2-3
V gene: TRBV5-4
CDR3 protein: CASSWGLSTDTQYF
CDR3 DNA: TGTGCCAGCAGCTGGGGACTTAGCACAGATACGCAGTATTTT

clone size: once
D gene: TRBD2
J gene: TRBJ2-1
V gene: TRBV7-2
CDR3 protein: CASSLVAGGGIF
CDR3 DNA: TGTGCCAGCAGCTTAGTAGCGGGAGGGGGTATCTTC

clone size: -
D gene: -
J gene: TRBJ2-3
V gene: TRBV5-1
CDR3 protein: CASSFRGARSTDTQYF
CDR3 DNA: TGCGCCAGCAGCTTCAGAGGAGCGCGGTCCACAGATACGCAGTATTTT

clone size: few
D gene: -
J gene: TRBJ2-3
V gene: TRBV15
CDR3 protein: CATSSHGDTQYF
CDR3 DNA: TGTGCCACCAGCAGCCACGGGGATACGCAGTATTTT

clone size: -
D gene: TRBD1
J gene: TRBJ1-2
V gene: TRBV5-5
CDR3 protein: CASSFAPGQAIYTF
CDR3 DNA: TGTGCCAGCAGCTTCGCACCGGGACAGGCCATCTACACCTTC

clone size: -
D gene: TRBD1
J gene: TRBJ1-5
V gene: TRBV5-1
CDR3 protein: CASSLGTGIGQPQHF
CDR3 DNA: TGCGCCAGCAGCTTAGGGACAGGCATTGGCCAGCCCCAGCATTTT

clone size: few
D gene: -
J gene: TRBJ2-5
V gene: TRBV29-1
CDR3 protein: CSFIPGGETQYF
CDR3 DNA: TGCAGCTTTATCCCTGGGGGCGAGACCCAGTACTTC

clone size: few
D gene: -
J gene: TRBJ1-3
V gene: TRBV30
CDR3 protein: CAWTPRRTGNTIYF
CDR3 DNA: TGTGCCTGGACTCCCAGGAGGACTGGAAACACCATATATTTT

clone size: -
D gene: -
J gene: TRBJ2-2
V gene: TRBV5-4
CDR3 protein: CASSPDWNTGELFF
CDR3 DNA: TGTGCCAGCAGCCCGGACTGGAACACCGGGGAGCTGTTTTTT

clone size: -
D gene: TRBD1
J gene: TRBJ2-3
V gene: TRBV5-1
CDR3 protein: CASRTGSTDTQYF
CDR3 DNA: TGCGCCAGCAGGACAGGGAGCACAGATACGCAGTATTTT

clone size: -
D gene: -
J gene: TRBJ2-3
V gene: TRBV9
CDR3 protein: CASSVGGLADTQYF
CDR3 DNA: TGTGCCAGCAGCGTCGGGGGGCTCGCAGATACGCAGTATTTT

clone size: -
D gene: -
J gene: TRBJ1-1
V gene: TRBV6-5
CDR3 protein: CASNWQATEAFF
CDR3 DNA: TGTGCCAGCAACTGGCAGGCCACTGAAGCTTTCTTT

clone size: -
D gene: TRBD1
J gene: TRBJ2-5
V gene: TRBV7-2
CDR3 protein: CASSSDRVAETQYF
CDR3 DNA: TGTGCCAGCAGCTCCGACAGGGTGGCAGAGACCCAGTACTTC

clone size: -
D gene: -
J gene: TRBJ1-2
V gene: TRBV18
CDR3 protein: CASSPASQDYGYTF
CDR3 DNA: TGTGCCAGCTCACCAGCATCCCAGGACTATGGCTACACCTTC

clone size: -
D gene: -
J gene: TRBJ2-1
V gene: TRBV2
CDR3 protein: CASSALAYEQFF
CDR3 DNA: TGTGCCAGCAGTGCCCTAGCCTATGAGCAGTTCTTC

clone size: -
D gene: -
J gene: TRBJ1-2
V gene: TRBV3-1/TRBV3-2
CDR3 protein: CASSQNAGRTSGYTF
CDR3 DNA: TGTGCCAGCAGCCAAAATGCAGGGCGGACGAGTGGCTACACCTTC

clone size: -
D gene: TRBD1
J gene: TRBJ1-2
V gene: TRBV30
CDR3 protein: CAWRQGGSGYTF
CDR3 DNA: TGTGCCTGGCGACAGGGAGGCAGTGGCTACACCTTC

clone size: -
D gene: TRBD1
J gene: TRBJ2-1
V gene: TRBV5-1
CDR3 protein: CASRLTGGSYNEQFF
CDR3 DNA: TGCGCCAGCAGATTAACAGGGGGCTCCTACAATGAGCAGTTCTTC